A selection of T cell receptor beta chains follows, all from one sample in a study of OX40 agonist ivuxolimab in advanced cancers. Profiling relied on immunoSEQ multiplex PCR, and the TCRdb table lists in-frame clones only, not all of them. The profile shows approximately 66,000 clones, around 89% of them singletons. The material sequenced was CD4+ or CD8+ T cells sorted from blood, taken in a trial of the OX40 agonist ivuxolimab. Source of these receptors: an adult with an advanced solid tumor such as melanoma, head and neck, liver or kidney cancer. The CDR3 runs from the conserved cysteine through the conserved F or W. D genes are given only for firm matches. Expanded clones get a size class; other rows say once, few or many, or leave the size out.

d_gene,j_gene,v_gene,abundance,CDR3nt,CDR3aa
.,TRBJ1-5,TRBV27,.,TGTGCCAGCAGCAGTCCGGCTAGCAATCAGCCCCAGCATTTT,CASSSPASNQPQHF
TRBD1,TRBJ1-2,TRBV5-1,.,TGCGCCAGCAGCAGGGGACAGGGGATAGATGGCTACACCTTC,CASSRGQGIDGYTF
TRBD1,TRBJ2-1,TRBV19,.,TGTGCCAGTAGTATAGTGGGGACAGGGGGCAATGAGCAGTTCTTC,CASSIVGTGGNEQFF
TRBD2,TRBJ2-7,TRBV4-1,medium-sized,TGCGCCAGCAGCCTGGGACTAGATCACTACGAGCAGTACTTC,CASSLGLDHYEQYF
.,TRBJ2-7,TRBV18,.,TGTGCCAGCTCACCAATGGGCCACGAGCAGTACTTC,CASSPMGHEQYF
.,TRBJ2-3,TRBV7-2,.,TGTGCCAGCAGCTTCGGACAAGATCCAGATACGCAGTATTTT,CASSFGQDPDTQYF
TRBD2,TRBJ2-7,TRBV5-6,.,TGTGCCAGCAGCTTCGGACTAGCGGGGGTCTCCTACGAGCAGTACTTC,CASSFGLAGVSYEQYF
.,TRBJ1-2,TRBV7-9,.,TGTGCCAGCAGTCGACCGAACACTAACTATGGCTACACCTTC,CASSRPNTNYGYTF
TRBD1,TRBJ1-4,TRBV5-5,.,TGTGCCAGCAGCCCGGGACAGCAGAATGAAAAACTGTTTTTT,CASSPGQQNEKLFF
.,TRBJ2-1,TRBV10-3,.,TGTGCCATCAGTGAAGGGGAGGACAATGAGCAGTTCTTC,CAISEGEDNEQFF
TRBD1,TRBJ2-2,TRBV2,.,TGTGCCAGCAGTGGTCCGGACAGGGCGGCCGGGGAGCTGTTTTTT,CASSGPDRAAGELFF
.,TRBJ1-1,TRBV5-5,.,TGTGCCAGCAGCGCCCAGGGGTCCACTGAAGCTTTCTTT,CASSAQGSTEAFF
TRBD1,TRBJ1-5,TRBV6-1,.,TGTGCCAGCAGTCCCCAGGGGGATCAGCCCCAGCATTTT,CASSPQGDQPQHF
.,TRBJ2-5,TRBV2,.,TGTGCCAGCAGTTACCAAGAGACCCAGTACTTC,CASSYQETQYF
.,TRBJ2-1,TRBV27,.,TGTGCCAGCAGTCCGGCGGGTGAGAGGGACAATGAGCAGTTCTTC,CASSPAGERDNEQFF
.,TRBJ1-1,TRBV18,few,TGTGCCAGCTCGCCCGGGGGGAACCTGCGGAACACTGAAGCTTTCTTT,CASSPGGNLRNTEAFF
.,TRBJ2-1,TRBV4-1,few,TGCGCCAGCAGCCAAATGAATTCGGCGGGGGCACGGGGTGAGCAGTTCTTC,CASSQMNSAGARGEQFF
TRBD1,TRBJ1-1,TRBV18,.,TGTGCCAGCTCACCAAAGGGGGCCCCTGACACTGAAGCTTTCTTT,CASSPKGAPDTEAFF
.,TRBJ1-2,TRBV5-1,.,TGCGCCAGCAGCTTTGGGGTAAGTCCTGGCTACACCTTC,CASSFGVSPGYTF
.,TRBJ1-3,TRBV19,.,TGTGCCAGTAGTAATCTCGCGGGCTCTGGAAACACCATATATTTT,CASSNLAGSGNTIYF
TRBD1,TRBJ1-5,TRBV2,once,TGTGCCAGCAATGGACAGGGTAAGGATCAGCCCCAGCATTTT,CASNGQGKDQPQHF
.,TRBJ1-5,TRBV2,.,TGTGCCAGCAGAGATACGGGGAGCAATCAGCCCCAGCATTTT,CASRDTGSNQPQHF
TRBD1,TRBJ1-6,TRBV2,.,TGTGCCAGCAGTGAGCAGGGGGATTCACCCCTCCACTTT,CASSEQGDSPLHF
.,TRBJ1-2,TRBV5-4,.,TGTGCCAGCAGCTTCTTGCAGCAAGAAAGTTATGGCTACACCTTC,CASSFLQQESYGYTF
.,TRBJ2-7,TRBV27,.,TGTGCCAGCAGCCGACAGGGAGCGGGGTTCTACGAGCAGTACTTC,CASSRQGAGFYEQYF
TRBD1,TRBJ2-1,TRBV5-1,.,TGCGCCAGCGGACTACAGGGGGCTCACGAGCAGTTCTTC,CASGLQGAHEQFF
.,TRBJ2-3,TRBV7-2,once,TGTGCCAGCAGCTTTAGGGGTCCGACAGATACGCAGTATTTT,CASSFRGPTDTQYF
TRBD2,TRBJ2-1,TRBV5-1,.,TGCGCCAGCAGCTTGGGCCTTACTGCTAGCGGGGGGGCCTATGAGCAGTTCTTC,CASSLGLTASGGAYEQFF
.,TRBJ1-5,TRBV27,.,TGTGCCAGCAGTCCAACCGATCAGCCCCAGCATTTT,CASSPTDQPQHF
.,TRBJ1-1,TRBV5-1,.,TGCGCCAGCAGTTCCCAGGGGACGAACACTGAAGCTTTCTTT,CASSSQGTNTEAFF
TRBD1,TRBJ1-1,TRBV9,few,TGTGCCAGCAGCCCGGGGACAGCGAACACTGAAGCTTTCTTT,CASSPGTANTEAFF
.,TRBJ2-7,TRBV6-1,.,TGTGCCAGCAAACGGTCGCCAGGGTACGAGCAGTACTTC,CASKRSPGYEQYF
.,TRBJ1-5,TRBV4-1,.,TGCGCCAGCAGTCCCAGGGCCGGGTTCTTCAATCAGCCCCAGCATTTT,CASSPRAGFFNQPQHF
TRBD2,TRBJ2-3,TRBV9,once,TGTGCCAGCACCCGTGGGGTAGCGGGGAAAACAGATACGCAGTATTTT,CASTRGVAGKTDTQYF
.,TRBJ1-6,TRBV6-5,.,TGTGCCAGCAGTTCGACTGGGTCACCCCTCCACTTT,CASSSTGSPLHF
TRBD1,TRBJ2-7,TRBV29-1,.,TGCAGCGTTGTGAGAGGAACAGGGGTAGTGGAGCAGTACTTC,CSVVRGTGVVEQYF
.,TRBJ1-1,TRBV5-4,once,TGTGCCAGCAGCTTGAAGGGTATGGTAGCTTTCTTT,CASSLKGMVAFF
TRBD2,TRBJ2-3,TRBV5-1,.,TGCGCCAGCAGCTTTTCCGCGGGGGGCGGCCAAAGCACAGATACGCAGTATTTT,CASSFSAGGGQSTDTQYF
.,TRBJ2-6,TRBV5-6,.,TGTGCCAGCAGTTCAGGTTTTTCTGGGGCCAACGTCCTGACTTTC,CASSSGFSGANVLTF
.,TRBJ1-5,TRBV19,.,TGTGCCAGTAGTATCCGGGACGATCAGCCCCAGCATTTT,CASSIRDDQPQHF
TRBD1,TRBJ2-3,TRBV5-1,.,TGCGCCAGCTCCGGACAGGGAGGTTCAGATACGCAGTATTTT,CASSGQGGSDTQYF
TRBD1,TRBJ1-1,TRBV7-3,.,TGTGCCAGCAGTTCAACAGGGGGCGGGACTGAAGCTTTCTTT,CASSSTGGGTEAFF
.,TRBJ2-3,TRBV15,.,TGTGCCACCACCCATAGCGGACGCACAGATACGCAGTATTTT,CATTHSGRTDTQYF
.,TRBJ1-1,TRBV23-1,.,TGCGCCGGCCATGCCAAACCCCAAAATTATATGAACACTGAAGCTTTCTTT,CAGHAKPQNYMNTEAFF
.,TRBJ1-1,TRBV18,.,TGTGCCAGCTCACCGACAGACAACACTGAAGCTTTCTTT,CASSPTDNTEAFF
TRBD2,TRBJ2-7,TRBV11-2,.,TGTGCCAGCAGCTTATCGGGACTAGCGGGGGGGCGGCAGTACTTC,CASSLSGLAGGRQYF